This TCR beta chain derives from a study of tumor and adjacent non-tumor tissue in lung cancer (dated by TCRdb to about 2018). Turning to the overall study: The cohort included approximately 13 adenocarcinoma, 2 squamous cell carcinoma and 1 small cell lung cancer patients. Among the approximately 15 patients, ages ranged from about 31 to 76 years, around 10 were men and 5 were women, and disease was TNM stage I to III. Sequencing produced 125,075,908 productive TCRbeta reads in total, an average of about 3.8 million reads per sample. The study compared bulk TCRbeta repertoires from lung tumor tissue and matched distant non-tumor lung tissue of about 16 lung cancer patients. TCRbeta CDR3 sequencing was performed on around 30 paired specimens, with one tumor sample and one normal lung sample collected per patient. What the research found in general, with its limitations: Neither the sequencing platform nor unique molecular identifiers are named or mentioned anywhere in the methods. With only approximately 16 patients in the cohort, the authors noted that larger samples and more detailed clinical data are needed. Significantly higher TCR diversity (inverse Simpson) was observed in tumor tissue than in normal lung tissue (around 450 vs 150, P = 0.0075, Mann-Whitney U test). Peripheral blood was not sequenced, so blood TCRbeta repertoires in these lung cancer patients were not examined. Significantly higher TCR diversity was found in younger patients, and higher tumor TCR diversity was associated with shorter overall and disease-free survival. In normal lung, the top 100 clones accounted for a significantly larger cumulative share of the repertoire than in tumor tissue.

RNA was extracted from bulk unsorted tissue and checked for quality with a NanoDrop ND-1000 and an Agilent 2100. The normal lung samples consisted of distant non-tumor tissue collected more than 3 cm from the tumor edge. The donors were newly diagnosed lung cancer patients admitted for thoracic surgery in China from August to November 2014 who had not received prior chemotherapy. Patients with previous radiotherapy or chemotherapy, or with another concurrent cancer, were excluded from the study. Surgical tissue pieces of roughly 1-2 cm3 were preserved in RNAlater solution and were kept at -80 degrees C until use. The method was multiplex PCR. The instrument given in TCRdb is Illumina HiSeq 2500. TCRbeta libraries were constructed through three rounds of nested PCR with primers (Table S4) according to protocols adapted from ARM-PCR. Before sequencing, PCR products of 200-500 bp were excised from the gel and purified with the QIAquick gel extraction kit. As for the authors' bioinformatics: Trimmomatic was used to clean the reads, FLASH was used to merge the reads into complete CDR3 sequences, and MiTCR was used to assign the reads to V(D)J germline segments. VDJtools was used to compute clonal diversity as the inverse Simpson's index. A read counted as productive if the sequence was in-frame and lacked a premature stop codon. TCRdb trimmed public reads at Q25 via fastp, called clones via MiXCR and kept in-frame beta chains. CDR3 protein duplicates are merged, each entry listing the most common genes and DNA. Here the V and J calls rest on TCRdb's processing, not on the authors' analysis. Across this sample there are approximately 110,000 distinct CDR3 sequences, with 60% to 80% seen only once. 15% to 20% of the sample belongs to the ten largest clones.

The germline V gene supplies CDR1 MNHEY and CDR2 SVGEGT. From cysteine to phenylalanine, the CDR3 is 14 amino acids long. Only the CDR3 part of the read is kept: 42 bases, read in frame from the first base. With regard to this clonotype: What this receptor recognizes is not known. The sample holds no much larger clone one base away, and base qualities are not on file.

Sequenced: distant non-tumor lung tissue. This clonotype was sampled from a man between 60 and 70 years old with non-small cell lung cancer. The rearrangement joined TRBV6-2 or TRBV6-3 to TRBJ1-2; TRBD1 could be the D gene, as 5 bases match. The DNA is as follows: TGTACCATCAGTTACGCTCCGGGACGGTATGGCTACACCTTC. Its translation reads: CTISYAPGRYGYTF.